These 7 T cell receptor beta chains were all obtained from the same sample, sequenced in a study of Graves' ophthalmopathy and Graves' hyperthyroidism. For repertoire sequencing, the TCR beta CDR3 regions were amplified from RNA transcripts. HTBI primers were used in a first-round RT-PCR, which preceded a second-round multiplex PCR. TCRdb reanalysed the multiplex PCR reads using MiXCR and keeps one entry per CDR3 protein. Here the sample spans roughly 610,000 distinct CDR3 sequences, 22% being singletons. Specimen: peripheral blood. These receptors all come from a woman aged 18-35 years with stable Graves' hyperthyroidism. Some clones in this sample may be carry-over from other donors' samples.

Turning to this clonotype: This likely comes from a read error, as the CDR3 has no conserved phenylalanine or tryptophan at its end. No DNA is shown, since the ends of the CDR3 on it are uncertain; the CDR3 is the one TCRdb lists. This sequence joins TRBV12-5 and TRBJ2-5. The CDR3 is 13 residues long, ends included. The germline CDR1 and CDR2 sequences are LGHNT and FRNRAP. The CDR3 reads CASGSDLEETQDY.

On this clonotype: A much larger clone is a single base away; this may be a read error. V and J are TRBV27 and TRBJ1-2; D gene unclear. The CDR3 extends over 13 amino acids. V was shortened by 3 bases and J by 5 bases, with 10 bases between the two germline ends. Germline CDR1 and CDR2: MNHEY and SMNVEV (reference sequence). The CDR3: CASSFQSRYGYTF. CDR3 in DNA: TGTGCCAGCAGTTTTCAGAGCCGGTATGGCTACACCTTC.

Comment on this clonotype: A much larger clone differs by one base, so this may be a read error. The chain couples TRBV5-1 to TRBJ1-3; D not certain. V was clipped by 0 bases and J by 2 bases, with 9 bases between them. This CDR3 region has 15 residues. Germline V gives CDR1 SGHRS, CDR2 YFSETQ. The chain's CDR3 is CASSLEVGPGNTIYF. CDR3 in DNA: TGCGCCAGCAGCTTGGAGGTAGGGCCTGGAAACACCATATATTTT.

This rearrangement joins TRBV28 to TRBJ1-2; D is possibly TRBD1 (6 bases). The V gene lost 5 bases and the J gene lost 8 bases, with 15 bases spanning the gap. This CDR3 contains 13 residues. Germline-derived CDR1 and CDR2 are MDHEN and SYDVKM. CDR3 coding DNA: TGTGCCAGCAGTGGGACATGGGGCTGGGGCTACACCTTC. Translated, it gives CASSGTWGWGYTF.

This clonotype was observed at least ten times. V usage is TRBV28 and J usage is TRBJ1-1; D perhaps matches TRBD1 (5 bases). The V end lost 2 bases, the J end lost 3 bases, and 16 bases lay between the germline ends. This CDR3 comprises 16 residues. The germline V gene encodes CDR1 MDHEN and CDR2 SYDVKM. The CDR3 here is CASSLGPGGGYTEAFF. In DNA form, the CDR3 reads TGTGCCAGCAGTTTAGGCCCTGGGGGGGGATACACTGAAGCTTTCTTT.

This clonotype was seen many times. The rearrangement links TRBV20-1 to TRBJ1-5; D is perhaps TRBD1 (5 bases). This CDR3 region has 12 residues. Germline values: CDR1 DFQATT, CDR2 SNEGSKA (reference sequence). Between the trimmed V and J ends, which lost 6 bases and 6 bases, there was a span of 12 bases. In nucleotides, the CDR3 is TGCAGTGCCGGGGGGGGATTTCAGCCCCAGCATTTT. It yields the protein CSAGGGFQPQHF.

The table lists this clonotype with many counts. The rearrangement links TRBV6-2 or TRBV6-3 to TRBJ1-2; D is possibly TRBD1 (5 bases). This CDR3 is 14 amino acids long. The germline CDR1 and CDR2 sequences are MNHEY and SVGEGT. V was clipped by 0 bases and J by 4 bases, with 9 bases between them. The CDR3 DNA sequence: TGTGCCAGCAGTTACTCGGGGCAGGTCTATGGCTACACCTTC. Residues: CASSYSGQVYGYTF.